This T cell receptor (beta chain) is drawn from a study of memory CD4+ T cells and cytomegalovirus serostatus. Single viable CD3+CD4+CD8-CD45RO+ cells were sorted as the memory CD4+ T cells. CD4+ T cells were isolated by positive magnetic selection. The CDR3 runs to 16 residues. V dropped 0 bases and J dropped 0 bases, with 9 bases sitting between them. Germline lookup yields CDR1 SGHRS and CDR2 YFSETQ. Assay: immunoSEQ multiplex PCR; the TCRdb copy retains only in-frame clones and omits some. The sample has about 56,000 clones; 82% are singletons. This chain uses TRBV5-1 with TRBJ1-4; a possible D gene is TRBD1 (6 bases). The sequence came from an adult in good health and CMV-seronegative. Input material: memory CD4+ T cells from blood. The CDR3 spells CASSLVGQTTNEKLFF. CDR3 in DNA: TGCGCCAGCAGCTTGGTCGGACAGACAACTAATGAAAAACTGTTTTTT.